This entry concerns a single T cell receptor beta chain. Antigen unknown. The data stem from a study of blood T cells in healthy people across ages. General study results and limits: Higher diversity, along with more naive CD4+ cells, distinguished long-lived donors from aged donors. With donor CMV status unknown, expanded clonotype changes were possibly confounded. Naive T cell percentage by flow cytometry tracked strongly with beta diversity.

Next came a second PCR, run for about 6 to 11 cycles, which used a sample-barcoded 5' primer along with a J-beta primer mix. TCRdb recomputed calls from the 5' RACE reads with MiXCR, one row per CDR3 protein. In the table there are about 900,000 distinct CDR3 sequences, roughly 50% of which are singletons. The germline V and J ends were trimmed by 11 bases and 2 bases, with 19 bases remaining between them. CDR3 size: 15 residues. Looked up from germline, CDR1 is MNHNS and CDR2 is SASEGT. The chain is built from TRBV6-1 and TRBJ2-1, with D possibly TRBD2 on 6 matching bases. The sequenced material came from blood. The sequence came from a man aged 25-40 years in good health. The CDR3 nucleotides read TGTGCCCGCACCCGGGACTTCCCAACCTACAATGAGCAGTTCTTC. Translation: CARTRDFPTYNEQFF.